This TCR beta chain was sequenced for a study of long-term antiretroviral therapy in people with HIV. Study-level results: Whichever time point was examined, clones expanded before ART dominated the repertoire.

At the survey level, the v3.0 immunoSEQ assay was run. The method was immunoSEQ multiplex PCR; TCRdb's version includes in-frame clones alone and lacks a portion of them. This sample carries approximately 31,000 clones, around 80% of them seen once, and the ten largest clones take 8% to 9%. Comment on this clone: Its antigen is currently unknown.

Trimming at V came to 5 bases and at J to 3 bases, leaving 6 bases not matched to a gene. CDR1 KGHSH and CDR2 LQKENI come from the germline V gene. This CDR3 comprises 15 residues. The sequenced sample was unsorted PBMCs, obtained 3.1 years after starting antiretroviral therapy. This TCR came from a woman between 50 and 59 years old with HIV. The chain uses TRBV18 and TRBJ1-1; 10 bases align to TRBD1. This CDR3 is CASSGGQGMYTEAFF. The DNA of the CDR3 is TGTGCCAGCTCAGGGGGACAGGGGATGTACACTGAAGCTTTCTTT.